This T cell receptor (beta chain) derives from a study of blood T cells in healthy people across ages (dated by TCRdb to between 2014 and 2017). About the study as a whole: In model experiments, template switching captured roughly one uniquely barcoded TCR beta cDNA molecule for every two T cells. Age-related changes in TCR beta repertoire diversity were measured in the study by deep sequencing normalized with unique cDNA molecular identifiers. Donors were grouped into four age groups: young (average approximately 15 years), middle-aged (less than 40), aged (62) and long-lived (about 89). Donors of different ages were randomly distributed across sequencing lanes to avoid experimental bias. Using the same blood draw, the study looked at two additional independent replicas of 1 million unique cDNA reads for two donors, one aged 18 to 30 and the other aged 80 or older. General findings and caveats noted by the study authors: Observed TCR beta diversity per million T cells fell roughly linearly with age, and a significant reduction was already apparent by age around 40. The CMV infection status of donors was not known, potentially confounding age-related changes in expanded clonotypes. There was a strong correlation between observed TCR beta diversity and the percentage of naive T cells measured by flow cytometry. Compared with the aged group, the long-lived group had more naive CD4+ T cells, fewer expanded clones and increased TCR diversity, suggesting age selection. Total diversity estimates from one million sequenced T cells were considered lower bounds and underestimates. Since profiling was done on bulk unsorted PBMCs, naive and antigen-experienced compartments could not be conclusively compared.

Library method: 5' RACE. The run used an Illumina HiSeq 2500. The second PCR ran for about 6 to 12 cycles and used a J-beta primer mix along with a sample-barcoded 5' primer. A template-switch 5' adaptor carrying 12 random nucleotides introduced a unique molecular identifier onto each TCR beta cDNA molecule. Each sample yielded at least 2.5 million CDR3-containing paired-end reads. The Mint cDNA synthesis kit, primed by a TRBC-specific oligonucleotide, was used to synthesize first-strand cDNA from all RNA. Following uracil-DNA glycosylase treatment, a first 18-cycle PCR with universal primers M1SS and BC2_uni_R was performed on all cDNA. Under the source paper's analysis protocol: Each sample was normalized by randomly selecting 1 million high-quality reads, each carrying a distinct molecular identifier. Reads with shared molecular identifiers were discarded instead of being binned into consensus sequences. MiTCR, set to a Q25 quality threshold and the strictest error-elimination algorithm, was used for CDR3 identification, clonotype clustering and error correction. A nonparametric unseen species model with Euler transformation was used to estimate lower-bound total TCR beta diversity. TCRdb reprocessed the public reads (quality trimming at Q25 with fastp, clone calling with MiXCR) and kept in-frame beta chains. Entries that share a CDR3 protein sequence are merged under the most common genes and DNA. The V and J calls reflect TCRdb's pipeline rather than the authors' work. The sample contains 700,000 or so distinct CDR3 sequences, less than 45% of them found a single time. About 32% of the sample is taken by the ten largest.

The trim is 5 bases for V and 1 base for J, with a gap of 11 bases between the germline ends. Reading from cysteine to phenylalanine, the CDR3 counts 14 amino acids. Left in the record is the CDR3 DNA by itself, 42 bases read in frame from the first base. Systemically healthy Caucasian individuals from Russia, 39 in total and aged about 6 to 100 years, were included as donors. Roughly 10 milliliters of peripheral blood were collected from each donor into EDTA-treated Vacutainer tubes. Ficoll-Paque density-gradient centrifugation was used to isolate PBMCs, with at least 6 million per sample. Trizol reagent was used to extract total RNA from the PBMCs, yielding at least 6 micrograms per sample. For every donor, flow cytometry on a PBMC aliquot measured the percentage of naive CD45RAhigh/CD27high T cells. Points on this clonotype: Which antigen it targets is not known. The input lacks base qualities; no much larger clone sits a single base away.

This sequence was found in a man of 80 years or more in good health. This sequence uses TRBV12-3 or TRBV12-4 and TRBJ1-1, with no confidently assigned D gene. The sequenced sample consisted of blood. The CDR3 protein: CASSLLPRNTEAFF. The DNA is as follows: TGTGCCAGCAGTCTCCTCCCGAGGAACACTGAAGCTTTCTTT.